This TCR beta chain was identified during a study of early T cells in non-severe SARS-CoV-2 infection. Using its own MiXCR run on the 5' RACE reads, TCRdb lists one record per CDR3 protein. The sample comprises roughly 29,000 distinct CDR3 sequences, about 2.9% of which are singletons, and more than 0.55% rests with the top ten. The V gene lost 0 bases and the J gene lost 7 bases, with 13 bases spanning the gap. Germline loops: CDR1 LGHDT, CDR2 YNNKEL (reference sequence). The CDR3 consists of 14 residues. This clonotype was detected ten times or more. This TCR came from an adult who was a healthcare worker with PCR-confirmed SARS-CoV-2 infection or an uninfected control (not recorded which). The source material was whole blood. V usage is TRBV3-1 and J usage is TRBJ2-7; TRBD1 or TRBD2 may be the D gene (5 bases each). In DNA form, the CDR3 reads TGTGCCAGCAGCCAAGAGGGGGTAAGGGGAGAGCAGTACGTC. Translating it yields CASSQEGVRGEQYV.